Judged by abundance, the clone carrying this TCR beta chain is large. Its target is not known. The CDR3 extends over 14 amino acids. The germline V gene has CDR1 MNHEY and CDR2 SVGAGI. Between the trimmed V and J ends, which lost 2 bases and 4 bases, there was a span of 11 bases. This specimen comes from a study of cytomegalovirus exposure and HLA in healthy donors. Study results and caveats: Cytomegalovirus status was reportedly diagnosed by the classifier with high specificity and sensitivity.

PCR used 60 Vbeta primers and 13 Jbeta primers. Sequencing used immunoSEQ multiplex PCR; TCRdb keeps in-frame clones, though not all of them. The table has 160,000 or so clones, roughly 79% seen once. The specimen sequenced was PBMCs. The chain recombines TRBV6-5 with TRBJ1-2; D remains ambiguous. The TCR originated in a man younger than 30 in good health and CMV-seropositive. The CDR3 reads CASSYHTAGYGYTF. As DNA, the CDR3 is TGTGCCAGCAGTTACCACACAGCCGGCTATGGCTACACCTTC.